This TCR beta chain was sequenced in a study of radiation and T cells in renal cell carcinoma. Study-level findings and limits: In blood, top tumor clones expanded by 2 weeks, shrinking by 4.

Sequencing used immunoSEQ multiplex PCR; TCRdb keeps in-frame clones, though not all of them. The table has approximately 65,000 clones, more than 60% seen once. Concerning this clone itself: The antigen is not known.

Described time point: blood 4 weeks post-SBRT, at nephrectomy. Treatment meaning: 15 Gy SBRT to primary tumor, nephrectomy 4 weeks later. Radiation-treated patients gave blood at baseline, week 2 and week 4. Germline V gene lookup returns CDR1 SGHVS and CDR2 FQNEAQ. The CDR3 length is 18 residues. The ends were cut back, 2 bases at V and 0 bases at J, with 17 bases in the middle. This TCR was recovered from a man in his fifties or sixties with renal cell carcinoma. The material was blood, obtained from a patient whose treatment included radiotherapy and nephrectomy. J is TRBJ1-3 and V is TRBV7-8; no clear D gene. The DNA for the CDR3 is TGTGCCAGCAGCTTAAGGGATGGTCTGCCGAGCTCTGGAAACACCATATATTTT. Its protein is CASSLRDGLPSSGNTIYF.